The rows below give T cell receptor beta chains drawn from one sample of a study of CD8 T cells in ankylosing spondylitis. In TCRdb, the 5' RACE reads were re-called with MiXCR into one record per CDR3 protein. Of some 240,000 distinct CDR3 sequences in the sample, 15% to 20% were seen once. The sample was blood, either unsorted or a sorted T cell fraction (not recorded which). These receptors originate from a male donor with ankylosing spondylitis or in good health (not recorded which). The CDR3 runs from the conserved cysteine through the conserved F or W. Fields, in order: clone size, J gene, D gene, V gene, CDR3 DNA, CDR3 protein. D genes are given only for firm matches. Size values are once, few and many counts, or a class for expanded clones, and some rows have none.

>few|TRBJ2-1|TRBD2|TRBV6-4
TGTGCCAGCAGTGAGTCTAGCGGGACGGATGAGCAGTTCTTC
CASSESSGTDEQFF
>many|TRBJ2-7|TRBD2|TRBV4-1
TGCGCCAGCAGCCAAGCTAGCGGCTACGAGCAGTACTTC
CASSQASGYEQYF
>few|TRBJ2-7|-|TRBV7-2
TGTGCCAGCAGCTTAGCATTCGACAGGCCTTCCTACGAGCAGTACTTC
CASSLAFDRPSYEQYF
>many|TRBJ2-1|TRBD2|TRBV27
TGTGCCAGCAGGACTAGCGGGAGCTACAATGAGCAGTTCTTC
CASRTSGSYNEQFF
>-|TRBJ1-3|-|TRBV5-1
TGCGCCAGCAGCGAAAACGGGTTCTCTGGAAACACCATATATTTT
CASSENGFSGNTIYF
>few|TRBJ1-4|-|TRBV4-1
TGCGCCAGCAGCCTACGAGGGGGATCAACTAATGAAAAACTGTTTTTT
CASSLRGGSTNEKLFF
>-|TRBJ2-7|-|TRBV29-1
TGCAGCGTTTCCATGTCTAGCTGGGGCCCAACCTACGAGCAGTACTTC
CSVSMSSWGPTYEQYF
>many|TRBJ2-1|-|TRBV20-1
TGCAGTGCTAGAGATCCTGACGGGAGCTCCTACAATGAGCAGTTCTTC
CSARDPDGSSYNEQFF
>few|TRBJ2-3|-|TRBV10-3
TGTGCCATCTCGTACGGTCCCCGCACAGATACGCAGTATTTT
CAISYGPRTDTQYF
>few|TRBJ2-1|-|TRBV19
TGTGCCAGTAGTATTGGCTACTACAATGAGCAGTTCTTC
CASSIGYYNEQFF
>few|TRBJ2-5|-|TRBV29-1
TGCAGCGTTGAAGTCCGGGATAGCGGCGAGACCCAGTACTTC
CSVEVRDSGETQYF
>-|TRBJ2-7|TRBD2|TRBV20-1
TGCAGTGCTCCCCCCGGGACTATTGGATACGAGCAGTACTTC
CSAPPGTIGYEQYF
>-|TRBJ1-5|TRBD1|TRBV6-2/TRBV6-3
TGTGCCAGCAGTTACTTCCTGAGGACAGGGCCAGCCGGATCAGGCAATCAGCCCCAGCATTTT
CASSYFLRTGPAGSGNQPQHF
>few|TRBJ2-7|-|TRBV27
TGTGCCAGCAGTTTCCCGGGGAGCCACGAGCAGTACTTC
CASSFPGSHEQYF
>few|TRBJ1-2|-|TRBV27
TGTGCCAGCAGTCCCATGGGGGGGGTCGGCTACACCTTC
CASSPMGGVGYTF
>-|TRBJ2-1|TRBD2|TRBV19
TGTGCCAGTAGTAGTCTAGCGGGGACCCGGGGTGAGCAGTTCTTC
CASSSLAGTRGEQFF
>-|TRBJ2-5|TRBD2|TRBV20-1
TGCAGTGCTAGTTTGAGGAGCGGGAGGCCCCAAGAGACCCAGTACTTC
CSASLRSGRPQETQYF
>many|TRBJ2-1|-|TRBV9
TGTGCCAGCAGCGTAGACCGGGGAAGTTACAATGAGCAGTTCTTC
CASSVDRGSYNEQFF
>few|TRBJ2-2|-|TRBV4-3
TGCGCCAGCAGCCAAGTCCGAGGGCCGCCGGACACCGGGGAGCTGTTTTTT
CASSQVRGPPDTGELFF
>few|TRBJ2-2|-|TRBV7-8
TGTGCCAGCAGCTTAGTAGTGGGGGCTATCACCGGGGAGCTGTTTTTT
CASSLVVGAITGELFF
>-|TRBJ2-1|TRBD2|TRBV7-2
TGTGCCAGCAGCTATAGGACTAGCGGGGCCTACAATGAGCAGTTCTTC
CASSYRTSGAYNEQFF
>-|TRBJ2-5|-|TRBV7-8
TGTGCCAGCAGCTGGCGATGGGGAGGCAAAGAGACCCAGTACTTC
CASSWRWGGKETQYF
>few|TRBJ2-4|-|TRBV7-9
TGTGCCAGCAGCCCCCGTCCTAGCGCAGCCAAAAACATTCAGTACTTC
CASSPRPSAAKNIQYF
>few|TRBJ1-1|-|TRBV29-1
TGCAGCGTTGTTGGAGCGATGAACACTGAAGCTTTCTTT
CSVVGAMNTEAFF
>-|TRBJ2-3|-|TRBV7-6
TGTGCCAGCAGCTTAACCTCGGCGGGCTACACAGATACGCAGTATTTT
CASSLTSAGYTDTQYF
>-|TRBJ1-2|-|TRBV19
TGTGCCAGTAGTATTTTAGGTCCGACAAAGGCCCGAAATGGCTACACCTTC
CASSILGPTKARNGYTF
>-|TRBJ2-7|-|TRBV11-2
TGTGCCAGCAGCTACCCCTACGGGAGCGAGCAGTACTTC
CASSYPYGSEQYF
>many|TRBJ2-7|-|TRBV21-1
TGTGCCACCAGACAGAGACTAGCGGAGCCCTACGAGCAGTACTTC
CATRQRLAEPYEQYF
>-|TRBJ2-7|TRBD2|TRBV9
TGTGCCAGCAGCGCTAGCGGGAGCTACGAGCAGTACTTC
CASSASGSYEQYF
>many|TRBJ2-7|TRBD1|TRBV29-1
TGCAGCGCCGGACAGGGTCTCTCCTACGAGCAGTACTTC
CSAGQGLSYEQYF
>-|TRBJ2-1|-|TRBV2
TGTGCCACCGGGCATGGGGGGCGGGATGAGCAGTTCTTC
CATGHGGRDEQFF
>-|TRBJ1-1|-|TRBV5-1
TGCGCCAGCAGCCCCCACGGGCAGGGTCGGAACACTGAAGCTTTCTTT
CASSPHGQGRNTEAFF
>-|TRBJ1-1|-|TRBV5-1
TGCGCCAGCAGCTTGGCCAACATGGGCTCAGACACTGAAGCTTTCTTT
CASSLANMGSDTEAFF
>-|TRBJ1-5|TRBD1|TRBV2
TGTGCCAGCAGTCAGACGGACAGGGGGCGTGATCAGCCCCAGCATTTT
CASSQTDRGRDQPQHF
>few|TRBJ1-5|TRBD1|TRBV4-1
TGCGCCAGCAGCCTTGAGGACAGGGTTAGCAATCAGCCCCAGCATTTT
CASSLEDRVSNQPQHF
>once|TRBJ2-1|TRBD2|TRBV19
TGTGCCAGTAAGGGGAAAGGGATCGGACTAGCGGTCTACAATGAGCAGTTCTTC
CASKGKGIGLAVYNEQFF
>many|TRBJ2-1|TRBD2|TRBV30
TGTGCCGGGGGGCTAGCGGGAGGCAGTGAGCAGTTCTTC
CAGGLAGGSEQFF
>-|TRBJ2-5|TRBD1|TRBV6-5
TGTGCCAGCAGTTACTCGTCCAGGGGGCGTTTCAGGGAGACCCAGTACTTC
CASSYSSRGRFRETQYF
>-|TRBJ2-7|TRBD1|TRBV27
TGTGCCAGCAGCCCTCGACAGGGCTGGGGGTGGCAGTACTTC
CASSPRQGWGWQYF
>-|TRBJ1-5|-|TRBV7-2
TGTGCCAGCAGCTCCACCGACGAGGCTTATAGCAATCAGCCCCAGCATTTT
CASSSTDEAYSNQPQHF
>few|TRBJ2-2|TRBD2|TRBV7-9
TGTGCCAGCAGCCCGGGGACTAGCGTACCCTTTACGGGGGAGCTGTTTTTT
CASSPGTSVPFTGELFF
>few|TRBJ2-7|TRBD1|TRBV9
TGTGCCAGCAGCGTAGGGGGACAGGAAAACTACGAGCAGTACTTC
CASSVGGQENYEQYF
>-|TRBJ2-7|-|TRBV4-2
TGTGCCAGCAGCCAAGATTCGGCTATTTACTGGACTACGAGAAACTACGAGCAGTACTTC
CASSQDSAIYWTTRNYEQYF
>many|TRBJ2-1|-|TRBV15
TGTGCCACCAGCAGAGATATGGCTCGGCAGACTACAAGGTCGGCATCAGAGCAGTTCTTC
CATSRDMARQTTRSASEQFF
>many|TRBJ1-2|-|TRBV4-1
TGCGCCAGCAGCCCGCGAACTAGGAGCCAAGGCTATGGCTACACCTTC
CASSPRTRSQGYGYTF
>-|TRBJ2-7|TRBD1|TRBV27
TGTGCCAGCAGCCCTCTACCGGGACAGGGGGCGCTTAAGCAGTACTTC
CASSPLPGQGALKQYF
>few|TRBJ2-5|-|TRBV6-1
TGTGCCAGCAGTCCGCTGGATGGGAGCTTCCAAGAGACCCAGTACTTC
CASSPLDGSFQETQYF
>-|TRBJ2-3|TRBD2|TRBV7-9
TGTGCCAGCAGCTTAACACTAGCGGGAAGCACAGATACGCAGTATTTT
CASSLTLAGSTDTQYF
>few|TRBJ2-3|-|TRBV9
TGTGCCAGCAGCTCCGCTGAGGGCGGGTTCACAGATACGCAGTATTTT
CASSSAEGGFTDTQYF
>-|TRBJ2-5|TRBD1|TRBV7-8
TGTGCCAGCAGCTTATTGGGGCGTCGGGACAGGAAAGAGACCCAGTACTTC
CASSLLGRRDRKETQYF
>many|TRBJ2-3|TRBD2|TRBV4-2
TGTGCCAGCAGCCTACCTGGCGGGAGCGGCACAGATACGCAGTATTTT
CASSLPGGSGTDTQYF
>-|TRBJ2-1|-|TRBV20-1
TGCAGTGCTCTCCGATGGGGAGGGGGGAATGAGCAGTTCTTC
CSALRWGGGNEQFF
>few|TRBJ1-1|-|TRBV29-1
TGCAGCGTTGATTTGGACACTGAAGCTTTCTTT
CSVDLDTEAFF